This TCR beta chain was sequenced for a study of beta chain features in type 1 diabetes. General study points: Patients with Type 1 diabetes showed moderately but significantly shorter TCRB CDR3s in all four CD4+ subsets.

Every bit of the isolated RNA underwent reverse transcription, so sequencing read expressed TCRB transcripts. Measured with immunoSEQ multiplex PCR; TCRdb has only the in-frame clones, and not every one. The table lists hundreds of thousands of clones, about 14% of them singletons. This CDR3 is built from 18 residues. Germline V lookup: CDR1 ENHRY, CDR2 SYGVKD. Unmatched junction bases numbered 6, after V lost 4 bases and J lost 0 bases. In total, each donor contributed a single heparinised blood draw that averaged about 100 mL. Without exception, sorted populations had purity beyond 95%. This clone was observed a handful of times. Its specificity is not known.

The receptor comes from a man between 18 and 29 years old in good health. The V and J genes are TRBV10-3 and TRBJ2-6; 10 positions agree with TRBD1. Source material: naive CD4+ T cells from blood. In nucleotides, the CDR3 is TGTGCCATCAGTGGATTGACAGGGGGCTACTCTGGGGCCAACGTCCTGACTTTC. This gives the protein CAISGLTGGYSGANVLTF.